These 16 T cell receptor beta chains were sequenced from one sample in a study of shared clonotypes between healthy human individuals. Only in-frame clones appear in the TCRdb table, and some are missing; sequencing was by immunoSEQ multiplex PCR. The sample includes around 600,000 clones, around 97% of them seen just once. Input material: naive CD4+ T cells sorted from blood. Indicated subset: CD45RA+ positively selected. Receptor source: a woman aged 30 to 39 in good health.

The chain joins TRBV28 to TRBJ1-2; TRBD1 matches at 10 bases. The CDR3 consists of 14 residues. Germline V gives CDR1 MDHEN, CDR2 SYDVKM. The J segment lost 9 bases and the V segment lost 5 bases, leaving 9 bases of the junction unmatched. CDR3 in amino acids: CASSPGDRGVSYTF. The DNA of the CDR3 is TGTGCCAGCAGTCCCGGGGACAGGGGAGTGAGCTACACCTTC.

This chain links TRBV28 with TRBJ2-5; no clear D gene. Looked up from germline, CDR1 is MDHEN and CDR2 is SYDVKM. The CDR3 totals 14 residues. V shed 2 bases and J shed 5 bases, with 12 bases lying between them. The CDR3, as DNA: TGTGCCAGCAGTTTACCAGACGGGCGGGAGACCCAGTACTTC. It is translated as CASSLPDGRETQYF.

The V gene is TRBV28, the J gene TRBJ2-5; D not certain. The J call may be incorrect, as the DNA end agrees better with TRBJ2-7. The CDR3 contains 12 residues. Germline loops: CDR1 MDHEN, CDR2 SYDVKM. The CDR3 reads CASSVLGYEQYF. As DNA, the CDR3 is TGTGCCAGCAGCGTTCTTGGGTACGAGCAGTACTTC.

This chain links TRBV15 with TRBJ2-5, with 9 bases identical to TRBD2. Germline V lookup: CDR1 LNHNV, CDR2 YYDKDF (reference sequence). The junction had 7 bases not matched to a gene; V was cut back by 2 bases and J by 3 bases. This CDR3 is 16 amino acids long. Here the CDR3 reads CATSRLLAGRKETQYF. CDR3 nucleotide sequence: TGTGCCACCAGCAGACTGCTAGCGGGACGCAAAGAGACCCAGTACTTC.

The chain uses TRBV5-1 and TRBJ2-5, with D unresolved. V lost 5 bases and J 5 bases, leaving 10 bases between the germline ends. Germline assignment: CDR1 SGHRS and CDR2 YFSETQ. CDR3 size: 12 residues. The chain's CDR3 is CASSQIGETQYF. CDR3 in DNA: TGCGCCAGCAGTCAAATAGGGGAGACCCAGTACTTC.

The DNA for the CDR3 is TGTGCCTGGAGTGTCTTCAGCGGGAGAACCTATGAGCAGTTCTTC. It translates to CAWSVFSGRTYEQFF. The chain uses TRBV30 and TRBJ2-1, with 8 nucleotides matching TRBD2. This CDR3 is built from 15 residues. The V gene end was trimmed by 0 bases and the J gene end by 8 bases; junction bases not matched to a gene: 9. The germline CDR1 and CDR2 sequences are GTSNPN and SVGIG (reference sequence).

The chain links TRBV27 to TRBJ2-7; tentatively, D is TRBD1 or TRBD2 (5 bases each). With 6 bases removed from V and 7 bases from J, the gap between germline ends came to 13 bases. This CDR3 region has 12 residues. In germline, CDR1 is MNHEY, CDR2 SMNVEV (reference sequence). The CDR3 region is CASRGLGVEQYF. CDR3 nucleotides: TGTGCCAGCAGGGGATTGGGGGTTGAGCAGTACTTC.

The V call is TRBV5-1, the J call TRBJ1-1, with 7 bases that match TRBD1. CDR1 is SGHRS and CDR2 is YFSETQ in the germline V gene. The CDR3 loop spans 15 amino acids. V dropped 4 bases and J dropped 5; count of bases not matched to a gene: 11. Written as DNA, the CDR3 is TGCGCCAGCAGCCTAAAGACAGGGCCCGAGACTGAAGCTTTCTTT. Its protein product is CASSLKTGPETEAFF.

The V gene is TRBV27, the J gene TRBJ1-1; 12 bases fit TRBD1. The CDR3 contains 16 residues. Germline CDR1 reads MNHEY; CDR2 reads SMNVEV (reference sequence). V was clipped by 5 bases and J by 7 bases; unmatched bases: 11. The DNA for the CDR3 is TGTGCCAGCAGTCACCGGGACAGGGGGCGAATGGGTGAAGCTTTCTTT. Its translation: CASSHRDRGRMGEAFF.

The J gene is TRBJ2-2, the V gene TRBV7-3; D is unclear. Germline assignment: CDR1 SGHTA and CDR2 FQGTGA. Trimming pared 2 bases from V and 4 bases from J, leaving 14 bases between. The CDR3 has 16 amino acids. The CDR3 nucleotides are TGTGCCAGCAGCTTAGGCCGGCCCGGATCCACCGGGGAGCTGTTTTTT. It is translated as CASSLGRPGSTGELFF.

V usage is TRBV15 and J usage is TRBJ2-7; TRBD1 aligns across 12 bases. Germline trimming cut 9 bases from V and 5 bases from J; bases unmatched to any gene: 8. Germline CDR1 is LNHNV and CDR2 is YYDKDF (reference sequence). The CDR3 consists of 14 residues. The CDR3 DNA follows: TGTGCCACTACCCGGGACAGGGGGCGCAACGAGCAGTACTTC. It codes for CATTRDRGRNEQYF.

This chain connects TRBV14 to TRBJ2-7; 8 bases fit TRBD2. V was clipped by 2 bases and J by 4 bases; unmatched bases: 7. The CDR3 spans 15 residues. CDR1 and CDR2 (germline): SGHDN, FVKESK. For the CDR3, the DNA is TGTGCCAGCAGCCAAATGGGAGCGGGAGCGTACGAGCAGTACTTC. Its translation: CASSQMGAGAYEQYF.

This clone appeared once. The chain links TRBV5-4 to TRBJ1-2, with TRBD1 identical over 11 bases. V shed 3 bases, J shed 6 bases, and the junction held 4 bases outside the gene matches. The germline V gene has CDR1 SGHNT and CDR2 YYREEE (reference sequence). The CDR3 has 14 amino acids. The CDR3 loop is CASSSRTGGDGYTF. In DNA form, the CDR3 reads TGTGCCAGCAGCTCTCGGACAGGGGGCGATGGCTACACCTTC.

CDR3 DNA sequence: TGCAGTGCAAACAGCAACTACGAGCAGTACTTC. Translating it yields CSANSNYEQYF. The genes are TRBV20-1 and TRBJ2-7; D is unclear. V was shortened by 6 bases and J by 3 bases, with 9 bases between the two germline ends. Germline V gene sequence: CDR1 DFQATT, CDR2 SNEGSKA (reference sequence). The CDR3 length is 11 residues.

The genes are TRBV18 and TRBJ1-5, with 9 bases that match TRBD1. The V gene's germline CDR1 is KGHSH and CDR2 LQKENI. The CDR3 spans 15 residues. V shed 6 bases, J shed 3 bases, and the junction held 6 bases outside the gene matches. CDR3 DNA: TGTGCCAGCTCTCCCGACAGGGGGGTCAATCAGCCCCAGCATTTT. Residues: CASSPDRGVNQPQHF.

This chain joins TRBV6-1 and TRBJ2-7, with D perhaps TRBD2 (5 bases). CDR1 MNHNS and CDR2 SASEGT come from the germline V gene. The CDR3 covers 14 residues. Trimming shortened V by 11 bases and J by 1 base, and 18 bases separated the two germline ends. The CDR3 nucleotides are TGTGCCTCACGGAGGCTTTTTGTATCCTACGAGCAGTACTTC. Translation gives CASRRLFVSYEQYF.